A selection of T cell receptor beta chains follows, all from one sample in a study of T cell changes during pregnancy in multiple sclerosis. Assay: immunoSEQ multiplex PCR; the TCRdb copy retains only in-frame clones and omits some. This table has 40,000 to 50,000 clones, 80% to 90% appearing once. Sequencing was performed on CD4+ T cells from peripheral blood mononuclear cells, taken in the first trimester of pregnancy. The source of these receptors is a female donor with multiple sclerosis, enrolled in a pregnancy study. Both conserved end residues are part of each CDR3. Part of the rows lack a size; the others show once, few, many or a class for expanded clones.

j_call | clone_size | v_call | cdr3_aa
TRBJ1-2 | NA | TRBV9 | CASSDRTGGRYGYTF
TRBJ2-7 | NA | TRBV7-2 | CASSRRPQQGSDEQYF
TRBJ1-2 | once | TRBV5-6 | CASSFRRDRHFYGYTF
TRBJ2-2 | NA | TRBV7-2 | CASSLRGLAGIAGELFF
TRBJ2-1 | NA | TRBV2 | CASTRRVSGAYNEQFF
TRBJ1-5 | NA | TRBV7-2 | CASSPDRVNQPQHF
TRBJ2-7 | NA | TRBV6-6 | CASSYSLGQYEQYF
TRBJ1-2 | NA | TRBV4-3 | CASSQESRQGINYGYTF
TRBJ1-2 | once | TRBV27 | CASSRRDSSYGYTF
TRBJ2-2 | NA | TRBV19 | CASTPGVNTGELFF
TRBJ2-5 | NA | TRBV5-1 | CASSSGTGRETQYF
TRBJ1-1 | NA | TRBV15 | CATSRGSGQGTEAFF
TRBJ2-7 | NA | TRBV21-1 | CASSVPGQGRYEQYF
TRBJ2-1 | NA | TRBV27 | CASSLPSGQSNEQFF
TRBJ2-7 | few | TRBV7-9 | CASSSTGVPSEQYF
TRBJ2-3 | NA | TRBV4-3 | CASSHSGQGTDTQYF
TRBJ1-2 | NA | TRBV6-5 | CASSYSTGVGYTF
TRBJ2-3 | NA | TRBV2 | CASIKQGLAADTQYF
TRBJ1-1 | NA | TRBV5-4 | CASSETGFSDGTEAFF
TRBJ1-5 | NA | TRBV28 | CASSLYGRANSNQPQHF
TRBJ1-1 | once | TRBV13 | CASSLRSPGAEAFF
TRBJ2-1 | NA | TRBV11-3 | CASSLHQQGNEQFF
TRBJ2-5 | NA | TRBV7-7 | CASSLQGKETQYF
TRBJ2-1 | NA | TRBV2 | CASRLGSLNNEQFF
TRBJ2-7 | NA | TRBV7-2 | CASSAGLGQYF
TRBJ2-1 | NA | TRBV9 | CASSVAPQADNEQFF
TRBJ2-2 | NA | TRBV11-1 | CASRRDRGVYTGELFF
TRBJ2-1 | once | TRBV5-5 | CASRDSSSYNEQFF
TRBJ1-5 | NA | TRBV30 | CAWSVGQGVAQPQHF
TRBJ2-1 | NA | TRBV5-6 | CASNLPGQGYNEQFF
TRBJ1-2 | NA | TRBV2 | CASRGNDRRGYTF
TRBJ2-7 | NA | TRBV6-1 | CASSTSGRRYEQYF
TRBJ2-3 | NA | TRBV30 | CAWVPLAGLTDTQYF
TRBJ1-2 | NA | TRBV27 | CASSLLRDRGHYGYTF
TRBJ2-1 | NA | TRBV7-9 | CASSSQTSGSGGEQFF
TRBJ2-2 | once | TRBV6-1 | CASLAGGWTGELFF
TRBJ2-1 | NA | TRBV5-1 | CASSLTGKLDNEQFF
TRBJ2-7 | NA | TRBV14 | CASSPLGLAAYEQYF
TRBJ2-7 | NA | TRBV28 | CASSSYRARQYF
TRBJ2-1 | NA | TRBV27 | CASSARSSSYNEQFF